This T cell receptor (beta chain) was obtained from a study of blood T cell repertoires in COVID-19. For the study at large: Collection of acute and convalescent COVID-19 samples took place in the United States, Italy and Spain. Sources were T cells, B-cell-depleted T cells, or PBMCs; the material itself was cDNA or gDNA.

The germline V gene encodes CDR1 LNHDA and CDR2 SQIVND (reference sequence). The CDR3 runs to 14 residues. V was cut by 5 bases and J by 4 bases, with 13 bases left in between. Methods used by the authors: Amplification with reference gene primers provided the estimates of nucleated cell counts. TCRdb's table, derived via immunoSEQ multiplex PCR, lists solely in-frame clones and lacks some. Clone size and the V and J calls come from that table; the DNA yielded D and trimming. Seen here are around 83,000 clones, approximately 90% observed once, and the top ten hold around 26%. Material for sequencing was peripheral blood. The sequence was collected from a man aged 50 or older with active or convalescent COVID-19. The J gene is TRBJ2-3, the V gene TRBV19, with a possible D match to TRBD1 (5 bases). The CDR3 DNA follows: TGTGCCAGTAGTTTAGGGGCTGGGCCAGATACGCAGTATTTT. Amino acid sequence: CASSLGAGPDTQYF.